This TCR beta chain derives from a study of T cell responses to AZD1222 COVID-19 vaccine. This CDR3 region has 15 residues. V was shortened by 5 bases and J by 1 base, with 12 bases between the two germline ends. Looked up from germline, CDR1 is MNHEY and CDR2 is SVGAGI. Of note for this clone: Its antigen is unidentified.

TCRdb's table, derived via immunoSEQ multiplex PCR, lists solely in-frame clones and lacks some. The sample has about 120,000 clones, about 90% seen once; the top ten hold around 1.5%. Findings and limits, study-wide: White British people made up most donors, females outnumbered males, and clonal diversity was possibly underestimated. As reported, nearly half of all spike-specific TCRs target variant regions that are unmutated.

The rearrangement links TRBV6-5 to TRBJ1-5, with unresolved D. The TCR comes from an adult in good health. Sequencing was performed on peripheral blood, taken on day 0 of AZD1222 vaccination. In nucleotides, the CDR3 is TGTGCCAGCAGTAAAAACCCAGAGAGCAATCAGCCCCAGCATTTT. This sequence encodes CASSKNPESNQPQHF.